The clone carrying this T cell receptor (beta chain) was counted ten times or more. Its antigen is still unknown. The CDR3 contains 15 residues. Germline loops: CDR1 MNHNS, CDR2 SASEGT. The trim removed 5 bases at V and 2 bases at J, leaving 9 bases unmatched. One entry per CDR3 protein, called by TCRdb with MiXCR from the reads. The data contain some 800,000 distinct CDR3 sequences, around a third of them singletons. The source of the sample is a study of T cell repertoires in cytomegalovirus infection. Across the whole study: Researchers turned to recently identified HLA-C-restricted CMV epitopes as well as well-studied HLA-B-restricted ones. TCR beta signatures that were public indicated CMV infection and matching HLA type. Study-level results: Within the response measured ex vivo, HLA-C-restricted CMV-specific TCR beta clonotypes were dominant. There were carriers of CMV plus the relevant HLA, and cumulative public TCR beta family frequency identified them.

The V and J genes are TRBV6-1 and TRBJ2-7, with TRBD2 matching over 7 bases. This sample comprised cultured CD8+ T cells from PBMCs, obtained from culture after CMV antigen stimulation. This sequence originates from a human donor in good health (CMV status not recorded). Some clones in this sample may be carry-over from other donors' samples. In DNA form, the CDR3 reads TGTGCCAGCAGTCCCCCAATGGCGGGAGCCTACGAGCAGTACGTC. It is translated as CASSPPMAGAYEQYV.